This TCR beta chain was identified during a study of memory CD4+ T cells and cytomegalovirus serostatus. The CDR3 consists of 11 residues. V lost 8 bases and J lost 13; bases outside the gene matches: 10. Germline CDR1 and CDR2: GTSNPN and SVGIG (reference sequence). The sort gate was single viable CD3+CD4+CD8-CD45RO+ cells for memory CD4+ T cells. The authors' processing: After removing out-of-frame reads, over 2 million distinct TCRbeta sequences remained. Repertoires were generated with immunoSEQ multiplex PCR, while TCRdb's copy carries only in-frame clones and drops some. V, J and clone size were drawn from that table, and D and trimming were deduced from the DNA. This table holds 45,000 to 70,000 clones, more than 65% found once.

The sequencing sample was made of memory CD4+ T cells from blood. This TCR derives from an adult in good health and CMV-seronegative. Some clones in this sample may be carry-over from other donors' samples. This rearrangement joins TRBV30 to TRBJ2-1, with TRBD2 matching over 8 bases. DNA for the CDR3: TGTGCCGGGTCACGGACTAGCTCACAGTTCTTC. This sequence encodes CAGSRTSSQFF.